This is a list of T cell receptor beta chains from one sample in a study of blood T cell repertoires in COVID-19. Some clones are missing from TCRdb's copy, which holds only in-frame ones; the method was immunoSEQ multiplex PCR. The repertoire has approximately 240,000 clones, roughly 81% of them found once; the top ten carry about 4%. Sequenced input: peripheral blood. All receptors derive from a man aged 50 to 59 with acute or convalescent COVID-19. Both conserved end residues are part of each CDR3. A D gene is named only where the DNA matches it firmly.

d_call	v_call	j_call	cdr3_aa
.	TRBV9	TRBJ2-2	CASSVVWGRDSPGELFF
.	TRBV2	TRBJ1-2	CASSEAQRANYGYTF
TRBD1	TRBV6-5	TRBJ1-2	CASTAQGANYGYTF
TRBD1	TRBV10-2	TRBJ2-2	CASRPGQTTGELFF
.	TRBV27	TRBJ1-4	CASSSLGGREKLFF
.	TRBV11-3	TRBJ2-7	CASSPGLYEQYF
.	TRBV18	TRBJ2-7	CASSPRTLSYEQYF
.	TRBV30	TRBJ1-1	CAWSLGGRTEAFF
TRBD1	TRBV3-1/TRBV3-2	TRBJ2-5	CASSPTGTVKETQYF
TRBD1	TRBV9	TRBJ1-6	CASSSGTAINSPLHF
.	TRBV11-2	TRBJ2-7	CASSLGQGWEQYF
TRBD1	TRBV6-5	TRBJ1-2	CASSWDSWGGYTF
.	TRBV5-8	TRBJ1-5	CASSLVGSEQPQHF
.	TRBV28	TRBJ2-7	CASSAREIARDEQYF
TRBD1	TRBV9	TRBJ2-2	CASSVSGTGNTGELFF
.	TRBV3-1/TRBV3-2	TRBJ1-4	CASSQEQGYPNEKLFF
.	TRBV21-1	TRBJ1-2	CASSNKQGGYGYTF
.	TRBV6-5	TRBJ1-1	CASSYSRGLSTEAFF
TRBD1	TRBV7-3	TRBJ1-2	CASSGRQGWGYTF
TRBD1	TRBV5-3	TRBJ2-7	CARSFLHRDSSYEQYF
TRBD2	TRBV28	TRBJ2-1	CASSPGLAGRDEQFF
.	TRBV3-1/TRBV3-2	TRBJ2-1	CASSQDRGRYNEQFF
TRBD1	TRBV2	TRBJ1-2	CASRRTGVKSYGYTF
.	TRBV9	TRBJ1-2	CASSEVQGYYGYTF
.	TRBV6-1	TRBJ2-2	CASSDSGVSGRVGELFF
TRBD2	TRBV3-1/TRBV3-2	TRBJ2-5	CASSQGVWGRDETQYF
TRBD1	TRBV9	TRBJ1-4	CASSSGQGSLYPSNEKLFF
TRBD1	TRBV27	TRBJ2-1	CASSYRGLRNEQFF
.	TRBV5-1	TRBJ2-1	CASSWTRGEQFF
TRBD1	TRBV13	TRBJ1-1	CASSLLPGQGANTEAFF
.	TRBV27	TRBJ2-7	CASSRASVSYEQYF
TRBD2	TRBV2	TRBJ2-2	CASTRGGALGELFF
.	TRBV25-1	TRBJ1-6	CASSDEWGPTYSPLHF
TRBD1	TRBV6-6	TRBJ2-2	CASRGQGQGAGELFF
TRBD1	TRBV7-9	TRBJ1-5	CASSSDRGAQPQHF
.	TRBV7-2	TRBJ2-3	CASSLGSDSKGTDTQYF
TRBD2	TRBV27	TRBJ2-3	CASSLSFPSGTVGHTDTQYF
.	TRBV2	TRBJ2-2	CASRQTGNTGELFF
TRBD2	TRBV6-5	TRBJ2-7	CASRDSGGGEQYF
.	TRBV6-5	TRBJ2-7	CASNTGPSYEQYF
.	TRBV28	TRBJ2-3	CASSLRPGGNTDTQYF
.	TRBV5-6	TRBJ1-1	CASSRRAGRETEAFF
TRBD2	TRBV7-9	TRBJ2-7	CASSGTIYEQYF
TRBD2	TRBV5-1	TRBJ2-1	CATRSGGTYNEQFF
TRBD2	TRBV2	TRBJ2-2	CASRAGLAGGSNTGELFF
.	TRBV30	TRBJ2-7	CAWTQGTYEQYF
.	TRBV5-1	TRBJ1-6	CASSSRPLGVSSSYNSPLHF
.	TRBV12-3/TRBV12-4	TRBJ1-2	CASSFTGRDGYTF
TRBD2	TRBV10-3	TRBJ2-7	CAITSGSRYEQYF
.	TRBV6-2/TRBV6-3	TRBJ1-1	CASSYSFRAVNTEAFF
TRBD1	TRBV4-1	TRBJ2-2	CASSRYSDRVGTGELFF
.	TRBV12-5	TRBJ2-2	CASGWGVAGELFF
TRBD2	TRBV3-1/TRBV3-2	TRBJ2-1	CASSQEVSGGDNNEQFF